These 24 T cell receptor beta chains came from one sample sequenced in a study of beta chain features in type 1 diabetes. The isolated RNA, all of it, was reverse transcribed, so expressed TCRB transcripts were what got sequenced. Generated by immunoSEQ multiplex PCR, the TCRdb table keeps only in-frame clones and is missing some. The sample yields roughly 150,000 clones, around 8% seen once. Sequencing was done on a sample of central memory CD4+ T cells from blood. These receptors were obtained from a man aged 18 to 29 in good health.

In this sample, this clone turned up a few times. The CDR3, as DNA: TGTGCCAGTATCAACCGGGATCCGCCTTTTTATCTGTTTTTT. It yields the protein CASINRDPPFYLFF. This rearrangement joins TRBV19 to TRBJ1-4, with D uncertain. The V end lost 7 bases, the J end lost 14 bases, and 23 bases lay between the germline ends. This CDR3 is built from 14 residues. Per germline, CDR1 LNHDA and CDR2 SQIVND (reference sequence).

The rearrangement links TRBV6-1 to TRBJ1-1; maybe TRBD1 (6 bases). Germline V gene lookup returns CDR1 MNHNS and CDR2 SASEGT. The CDR3 is 12 residues long. V gave up 5 bases and J gave up 11 bases, with 15 bases separating them. The CDR3 reads CASSSNQGSAFF. Written as DNA, the CDR3 is TGTGCCAGCAGTTCGAACCAGGGGTCGGCTTTCTTT.

This clone was observed a handful of times. This chain uses TRBV20-1 with TRBJ2-3; D perhaps matches TRBD1 (5 bases). Germline CDR1 is DFQATT and CDR2 is SNEGSKA (reference sequence). The CDR3 consists of 11 residues. V lost 4 bases and J 4 bases, leaving 6 bases between the germline ends. The CDR3 DNA is TGCAGTGCTACAGGGTCAGATACGCAGTATTTT. Protein product: CSATGSDTQYF.

This chain links TRBV18 with TRBJ2-2, with unresolved D. Germline V gene data show CDR1 as KGHSH and CDR2 as LQKENI. The CDR3 length is 15 residues. Trimming stripped 2 bases from V and 3 bases from J, with 10 bases between. CDR3 DNA: TGTGCCAGCTCACCAGTCCAACTCGACACCGGGGAGCTGTTTTTT. It codes for CASSPVQLDTGELFF.

On this clone: The same CDR3 is also encoded by other DNA sequences in this sample. The J gene is TRBJ2-7, the V gene TRBV27; TRBD2 matches at 10 bases. The V segment lost 1 base and the J segment 3 bases; nucleotides outside the gene matches: 3. Per germline, CDR1 MNHEY and CDR2 SMNVEV (reference sequence). This CDR3 spans 15 amino acids. CDR3 DNA: TGTGCCAGCAGTTTATATGCTAGCGGGAGCTACGAGCAGTACTTC. This sequence encodes CASSLYASGSYEQYF.

This clone was counted between two and nine times. CDR3: CASSLAGGYTEAFF. CDR3 coding DNA: TGTGCCAGCAGCTTAGCTGGCGGATACACTGAAGCTTTCTTT. The V and J genes are TRBV7-2 and TRBJ1-1; no reliable D call. With 0 bases removed from V and 3 bases from J, the gap between germline ends came to 8 bases. This CDR3 region has 14 residues. Looked up from germline, CDR1 is SGHTA and CDR2 is FQGNSA. The complete variable domain, with remaining parts taken from reference TRBV7-2 and TRBJ1-1, reads GAGVSQSPSNKVTEKGKDVELRCDPISGHTALYWYRQSLGQGLEFLIYFQGNSAPDKSGLPSDRFSAERTGGSVSTLTIQRTQQEDSAVYLCASSLAGGYTEAFFGQGTRLTVV.

This clone was seen repeatedly, ten times or more. The chain joins TRBV19 to TRBJ2-1, with TRBD2 matching over 12 bases. This CDR3 spans 19 amino acids. Germline V gene lookup returns CDR1 LNHDA and CDR2 SQIVND (reference sequence). With 6 bases clipped from V and 1 base from J, the junction kept 13 bases outside the gene matches. The CDR3 nucleotides are TGTGCCAGTAGCCTTAGGCCTAGCGGGGGGGCCGGGTCCTACAATGAGCAGTTCTTC. Translated, it gives CASSLRPSGGAGSYNEQFF. The variable domain in full, completed from reference TRBV19 and TRBJ2-1, reads DGGITQSPKYLFRKEGQNVTLSCEQNLNHDAMYWYRQDPGQGLRLIYYSQIVNDFQKGDIAEGYSVSREKKESFPLTVTSAQKNPTAFYLCASSLRPSGGAGSYNEQFFGPGTRLTVL.

This clone was counted between two and nine times. V gene TRBV7-2 combines with J gene TRBJ2-3; TRBD1 agrees at 7 bases. Germline V gives CDR1 SGHTA, CDR2 FQGNSA. CDR3 length: 15 amino acids. V was pared by 3 bases and J by 5 bases, with 8 bases of the junction left unmatched. CDR3 in amino acids: CASSFRDSSKDTQYF. Written as DNA, the CDR3 is TGTGCCAGCAGCTTCAGGGACAGTTCGAAAGATACGCAGTATTTT.

This clone came up a few times. Different DNA sequences within this sample yield the same CDR3. The chain joins TRBV7-2 to TRBJ2-3; the match to TRBD1 covers 7 bases. The CDR3 spans 14 residues. V lost 1 base and J lost 3; bases outside the gene matches: 1. CDR1 is SGHTA, CDR2 FQGNSA, per germline. CDR3 sequence: CASSLDRGTDTQYF. The CDR3 DNA is TGTGCCAGCAGCTTAGACAGGGGTACAGATACGCAGTATTTT.

DNA for the CDR3: TGCGCCAGCAGCCAGCAGGGTTCCTCTGGGGCCAACGTCCTGACTTTC. Amino acids: CASSQQGSSGANVLTF. The chain recombines TRBV5-1 with TRBJ2-6; maybe TRBD1 (5 bases). Trimming shortened V by 4 bases and J by 0 bases, and 11 bases separated the two germline ends. Germline V lookup: CDR1 SGHRS, CDR2 YFSETQ. This CDR3 has 16 residues. The full variable domain, completed using reference TRBV5-1 and TRBJ2-6, is KAGVTQTPRYLIKTRGQQVTLSCSPISGHRSVSWYQQTPGQGLQFLFEYFSETQRNKGNFPGRFSGRQFSNSRSEMNVSTLELGDSALYLCASSQQGSSGANVLTFGAGSRLTVL.

This chain connects TRBV4-3 to TRBJ1-4; D ambiguous. Germline loops: CDR1 LGHNA, CDR2 YSLEER. The CDR3 totals 15 residues. Deletions cut 0 bases from V and 8 bases from J, with 13 bases between. This chain's CDR3 is CASSQDRGESEKLFF. DNA of the CDR3: TGCGCCAGCAGCCAAGACCGGGGAGAATCGGAAAAACTGTTTTTT.

This clone was picked up many times. V is TRBV27 and J is TRBJ1-5, with 7 nucleotides matching TRBD1. V trimming: 5 bases; J trimming: 0 bases; junction bases outside the gene matches: 10. The CDR3 totals 17 residues. Germline V CDR1 and CDR2: MNHEY, SMNVEV (reference sequence). CDR3 region: CASSPSGGKNSNQPQHF. The DNA of the CDR3 is TGTGCCAGCAGTCCGTCAGGGGGGAAGAATAGCAATCAGCCCCAGCATTTT.

This clone has a handful of counts. J is TRBJ1-1 and V is TRBV18; possibly TRBD1 for D (5 bases). CDR1 and CDR2 (germline): KGHSH, LQKENI. Trimming shortened V by 3 bases and J by 7 bases, and 24 bases separated the two germline ends. This CDR3 comprises 17 residues. CDR3 sequence reads: CASSPPGFFSTEIEAFF. CDR3 nucleotide sequence: TGTGCCAGCTCACCCCCAGGGTTTTTCAGTACCGAAATTGAAGCTTTCTTT.

This clone has only a few counts. The chain carries TRBV18 and TRBJ1-5; D unresolved. CDR1 KGHSH and CDR2 LQKENI come from the germline V gene. This CDR3 is 16 amino acids long. V dropped 4 bases and J dropped 3 bases, with 16 bases sitting between them. CDR3 residues: CASSLFEPQNNQPQHF. The DNA for the CDR3 is TGTGCCAGCTCACTATTCGAACCCCAGAACAATCAGCCCCAGCATTTT.

The V call is TRBV20-1, the J call TRBJ1-1; D is ambiguous. The CDR3 consists of 11 residues. Germline CDR1 reads DFQATT; CDR2 reads SNEGSKA (reference sequence). V was clipped by 6 bases and J by 1 base, with 6 bases between them. The CDR3 spells CSALQNTEAFF. The CDR3, as DNA: TGCAGTGCGTTACAGAACACTGAAGCTTTCTTT.

The CDR3 coding sequence is TGTGCCTGGAGTGGGGGGGGCCATGGCTACACCTTC. Translation: CAWSGGGHGYTF. V usage is TRBV30 and J usage is TRBJ1-2, with a weak D call TRBD1 (6 bases). This CDR3 region has 12 residues. Germline V lookup: CDR1 GTSNPN, CDR2 SVGIG (reference sequence). V was pared by 1 base and J by 6 bases, with 9 bases between.

A few counts support this clone. This chain joins TRBV6-1 and TRBJ2-3, with 7 bases fitting TRBD1. Germline V gives CDR1 MNHNS, CDR2 SASEGT. Trimming took 9 bases from V and 2 from J; bases not matched to a gene: 2. The CDR3 spans 12 residues. CDR3 residues: CASGQATDTQYF. CDR3 nucleotides: TGTGCCAGTGGACAGGCCACAGATACGCAGTATTTT.

This clone was seen a handful of times. V gene TRBV19 combines with J gene TRBJ2-2, with a tentative D call TRBD1 (6 bases). V was pared by 2 bases and J by 6 bases, with 10 bases between. The CDR3 sequence is 14 residues long. Germline CDR1 and CDR2: LNHDA and SQIVND (reference sequence). The CDR3 DNA reads as TGTGCCAGTAGTATACAGGGGTCGTCCGGGGAGCTGTTTTTT. The encoded protein is CASSIQGSSGELFF.

This clone was counted ten times or more. The rearrangement joins TRBV30 to TRBJ2-7; TRBD2 is a possible D gene (5 bases). The length of the CDR3 is 13 residues. CDR1 and CDR2 (germline): GTSNPN, SVGIG (reference sequence). Trimming took 4 bases from V and 4 from J, leaving 14 bases between them. In DNA, the CDR3 is TGTGCCTGGACCCTCTACTCGGGGTACGAGCAGTACTTC. Amino acid sequence: CAWTLYSGYEQYF.

This clone was observed a few times. This rearrangement joins TRBV6-1 to TRBJ1-2; a possible D gene is TRBD1 (5 bases). With 8 bases removed from V and 7 bases from J, the gap between germline ends came to 14 bases. CDR3 length: 12 amino acids. CDR1 and CDR2 from the germline V gene are MNHNS and SASEGT. CDR3 sequence (DNA): TGTGCCAGCCATACCGTCGGGGGTGGCTACACCTTC. Protein product: CASHTVGGGYTF.

This chain joins TRBV28 and TRBJ2-1, with D tentatively TRBD2 (6 bases). The germline V and J ends were trimmed by 7 bases and 9 bases, with 16 bases remaining between them. The CDR3 has 13 residues. CDR1 is MDHEN, CDR2 SYDVKM, per germline. The CDR3, as DNA: TGTGCCAGCACCGGGACTGCTGGGGGTGAGCAGTTCTTC. This gives the protein CASTGTAGGEQFF.

This clone has more than one count but fewer than ten. V usage is TRBV6-4 and J usage is TRBJ2-7, with D perhaps TRBD1 (6 bases). The CDR3 length is 15 residues. The V gene lost 4 bases and the J gene lost 3 bases, with 16 bases spanning the gap. Germline assignment: CDR1 MRHNA and CDR2 SNTAGT. The DNA for the CDR3 is TGTGCCAGCAGTGTCTACAGGGCTAAGCTCTACGAGCAGTACTTC. Protein product: CASSVYRAKLYEQYF.

The chain carries TRBV5-4 and TRBJ2-7, with 8 bases aligning to TRBD1. V was pared by 0 bases and J by 5 bases, with 10 bases of the junction left unmatched. Germline-derived CDR1 and CDR2 are SGHNT and YYREEE (reference sequence). The CDR3 spans 16 residues. The CDR3 region is CASSLGGRQGNNEQYF. The CDR3 DNA reads as TGTGCCAGCAGCTTGGGCGGCAGACAGGGGAATAACGAGCAGTACTTC.

The genes are TRBV5-4 and TRBJ1-6, with a weak D call TRBD1 (5 bases). Per germline, CDR1 SGHNT and CDR2 YYREEE (reference sequence). Trimming removed 0 bases from V and 0 bases from J, with 13 bases in between. The CDR3 sequence is 18 residues long. The CDR3 DNA reads as TGTGCCAGCAGCTTGGGTTCCTCGGGGGACTCCTATAATTCACCCCTCCACTTT. It translates to CASSLGSSGDSYNSPLHF. Looking up the rest from reference TRBV5-4 and TRBJ1-6 gives the full variable domain: ETGVTQSPTHLIKTRGQQVTLRCSSQSGHNTVSWYQQALGQGPQFIFQYYREEENGRGNFPPRFSGLQFPNYSSELNVNALELDDSALYLCASSLGSSGDSYNSPLHFGNGTRLTVT.